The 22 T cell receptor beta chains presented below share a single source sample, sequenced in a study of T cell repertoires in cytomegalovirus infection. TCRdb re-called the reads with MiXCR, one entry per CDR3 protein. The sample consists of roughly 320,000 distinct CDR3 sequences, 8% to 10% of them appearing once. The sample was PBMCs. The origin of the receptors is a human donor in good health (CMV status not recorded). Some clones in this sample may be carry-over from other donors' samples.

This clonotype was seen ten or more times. The CDR3 spells CASRPRDREWTQYF. Written as DNA, the CDR3 is TGTGCCAGCAGACCCCGGGACAGGGAATGGACGCAGTATTTT. The chain recombines TRBV28 with TRBJ2-3; 9 bases map to TRBD1. Germline V gene data show CDR1 as MDHEN and CDR2 as SYDVKM. CDR3 size: 14 residues. Trimming at V came to 6 bases and at J to 9 bases, leaving 10 bases not matched to a gene.

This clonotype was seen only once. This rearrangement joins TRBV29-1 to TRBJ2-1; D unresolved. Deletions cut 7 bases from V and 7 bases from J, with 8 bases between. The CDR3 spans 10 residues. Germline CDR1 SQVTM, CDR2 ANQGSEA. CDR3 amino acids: CSAEWNEQFF. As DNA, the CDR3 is TGCAGCGCCGAGTGGAATGAGCAGTTCTTC.

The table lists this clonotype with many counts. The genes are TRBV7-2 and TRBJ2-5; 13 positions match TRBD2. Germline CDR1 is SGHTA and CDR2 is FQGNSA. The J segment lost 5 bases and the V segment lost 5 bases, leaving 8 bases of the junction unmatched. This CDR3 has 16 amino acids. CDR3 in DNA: TGTGCCAGCAGCCGACTAGCGGGGGGCGGGAGGGAGACCCAGTACTTC. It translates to CASSRLAGGGRETQYF.

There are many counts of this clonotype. The CDR3 here is CASSPTRSSYNEQFF. The CDR3 region has the DNA TGTGCCAGCAGCCCAACTAGGAGCTCCTACAATGAGCAGTTCTTC. The gene calls are TRBV7-2 and TRBJ2-1; possible D gene TRBD2, 5 bases. The V and J ends lost 5 bases and 0 bases respectively, with 11 bases between them. Germline CDR1 and CDR2: SGHTA and FQGNSA. The CDR3 runs 15 residues.

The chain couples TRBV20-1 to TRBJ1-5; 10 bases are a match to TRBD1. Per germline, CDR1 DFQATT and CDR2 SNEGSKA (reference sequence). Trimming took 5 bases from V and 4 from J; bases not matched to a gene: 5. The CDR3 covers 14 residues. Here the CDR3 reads CSAGRTGGNQPQHF. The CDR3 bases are TGCAGTGCTGGCCGGACAGGGGGGAATCAGCCCCAGCATTTT.

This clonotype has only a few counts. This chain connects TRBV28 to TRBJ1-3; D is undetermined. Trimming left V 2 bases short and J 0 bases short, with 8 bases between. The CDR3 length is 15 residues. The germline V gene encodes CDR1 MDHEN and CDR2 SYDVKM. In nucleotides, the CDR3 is TGTGCCAGCAGTTTAGGGTACCCCTCTGGAAACACCATATATTTT. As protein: CASSLGYPSGNTIYF.

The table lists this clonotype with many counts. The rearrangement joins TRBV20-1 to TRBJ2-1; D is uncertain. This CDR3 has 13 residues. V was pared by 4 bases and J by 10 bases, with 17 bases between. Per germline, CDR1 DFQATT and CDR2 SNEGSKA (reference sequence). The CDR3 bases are TGCAGTGCTATTCCCGGCAGGCTTGGGGAGCAGTTCTTC. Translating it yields CSAIPGRLGEQFF.

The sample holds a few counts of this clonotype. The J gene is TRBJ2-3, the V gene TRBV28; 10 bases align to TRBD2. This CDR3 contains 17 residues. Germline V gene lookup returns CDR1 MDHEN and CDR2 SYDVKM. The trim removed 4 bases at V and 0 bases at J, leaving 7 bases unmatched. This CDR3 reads CASSSYSGGLSTDTQYF. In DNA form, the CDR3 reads TGTGCCAGCAGTTCTTATAGCGGGGGGCTTAGCACAGATACGCAGTATTTT.

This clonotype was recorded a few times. DNA for the CDR3: TGTGCCAGCAGCCAAGACCAAGCGCAGTTCTTC. Amino acids: CASSQDQAQFF. The chain employs TRBV3-1 and TRBJ2-1; D gene uncertain. CDR1 LGHDT and CDR2 YNNKEL come from the germline V gene (reference sequence). Trimming removed 0 bases from V and 12 bases from J, with 6 bases in between. The CDR3 runs 11 residues.

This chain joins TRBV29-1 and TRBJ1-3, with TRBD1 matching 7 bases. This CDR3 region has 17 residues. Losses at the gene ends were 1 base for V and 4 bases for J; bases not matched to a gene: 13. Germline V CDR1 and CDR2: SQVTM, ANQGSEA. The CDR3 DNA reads TGCAGCGTTGAAGTAAACCCCGATACAGGGGCCGGAAACACCATATATTTT. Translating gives CSVEVNPDTGAGNTIYF.

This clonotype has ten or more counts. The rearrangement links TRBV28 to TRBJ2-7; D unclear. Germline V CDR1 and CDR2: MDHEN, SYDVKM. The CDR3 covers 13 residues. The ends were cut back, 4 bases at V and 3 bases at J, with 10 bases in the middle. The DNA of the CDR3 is TGTGCCAGCAGTTCGTCTACCCTCTACGAGCAGTACGTC. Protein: CASSSSTLYEQYV.

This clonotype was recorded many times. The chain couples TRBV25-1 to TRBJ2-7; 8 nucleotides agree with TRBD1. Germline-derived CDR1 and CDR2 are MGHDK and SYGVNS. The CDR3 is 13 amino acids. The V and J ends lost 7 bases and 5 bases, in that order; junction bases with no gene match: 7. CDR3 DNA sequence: TGTGCCAGCACCACTCAGGGGGCCGACGAGCAGTACTTC. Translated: CASTTQGADEQYF.

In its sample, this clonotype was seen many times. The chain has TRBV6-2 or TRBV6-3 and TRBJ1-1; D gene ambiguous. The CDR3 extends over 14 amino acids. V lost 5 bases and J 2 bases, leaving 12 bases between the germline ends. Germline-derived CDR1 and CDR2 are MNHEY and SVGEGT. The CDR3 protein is CASSEDGKNTEAFF. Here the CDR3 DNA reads TGTGCCAGCAGTGAGGACGGGAAAAACACTGAAGCTTTCTTT.

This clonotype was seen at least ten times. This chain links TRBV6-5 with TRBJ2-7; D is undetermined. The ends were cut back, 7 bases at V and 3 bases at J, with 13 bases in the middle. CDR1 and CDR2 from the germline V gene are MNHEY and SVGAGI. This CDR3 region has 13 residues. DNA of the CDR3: TGTGCCAGCACCCGAGCAGGTCTCTACGAGCAGTACTTC. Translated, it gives CASTRAGLYEQYF.

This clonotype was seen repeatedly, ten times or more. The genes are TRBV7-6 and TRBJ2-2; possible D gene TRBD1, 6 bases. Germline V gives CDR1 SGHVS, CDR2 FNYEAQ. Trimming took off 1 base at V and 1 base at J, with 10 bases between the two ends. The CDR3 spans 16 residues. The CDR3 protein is CASSLGQALNTGELFF. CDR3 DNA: TGTGCCAGCAGCTTAGGACAGGCCCTGAACACCGGGGAGCTGTTTTTT.

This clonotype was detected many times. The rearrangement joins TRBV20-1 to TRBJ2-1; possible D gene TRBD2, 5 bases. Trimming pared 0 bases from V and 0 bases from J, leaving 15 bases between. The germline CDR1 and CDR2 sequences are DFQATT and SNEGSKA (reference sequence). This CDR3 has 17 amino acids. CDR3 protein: CSARDSSDSDSYNEQFF. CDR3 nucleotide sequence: TGCAGTGCTAGAGATTCTTCGGACTCGGACTCCTACAATGAGCAGTTCTTC.

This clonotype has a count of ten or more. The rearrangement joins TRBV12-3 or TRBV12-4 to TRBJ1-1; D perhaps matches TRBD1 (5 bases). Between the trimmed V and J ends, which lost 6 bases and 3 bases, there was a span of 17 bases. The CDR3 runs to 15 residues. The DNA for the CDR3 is TGTGCCAGCAGGGGGGACCTCACACGTTACACTGAAGCTTTCTTT. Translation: CASRGDLTRYTEAFF.

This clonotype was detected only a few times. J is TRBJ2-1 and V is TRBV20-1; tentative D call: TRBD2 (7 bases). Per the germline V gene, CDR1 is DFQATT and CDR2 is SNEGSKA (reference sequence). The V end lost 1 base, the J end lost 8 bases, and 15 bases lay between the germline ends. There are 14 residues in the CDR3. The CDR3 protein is CSARGGGAVDEQFF. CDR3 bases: TGCAGTGCTAGAGGTGGGGGGGCCGTTGATGAGCAGTTCTTC.

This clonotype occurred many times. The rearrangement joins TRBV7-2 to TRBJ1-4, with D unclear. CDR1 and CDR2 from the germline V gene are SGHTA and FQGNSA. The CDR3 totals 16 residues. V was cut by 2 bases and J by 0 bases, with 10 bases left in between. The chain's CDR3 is CASSLSGHATNEKLFF. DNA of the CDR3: TGTGCCAGCAGCTTAAGCGGCCATGCAACTAATGAAAAACTGTTTTTT.

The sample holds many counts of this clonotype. Written as DNA, the CDR3 is TGTGCCAGCAGCTTAGGCGGGGGGCCCAACAATGAGCAGTTCTTC. It translates to CASSLGGGPNNEQFF. The V call is TRBV7-9, the J call TRBJ2-1, with TRBD2 matching over 8 bases. Trimming removed 1 base from V and 5 bases from J; junction bases left unmatched: 4. This CDR3 is 15 amino acids long. In germline, CDR1 is SEHNR, CDR2 FQNEAQ (reference sequence).

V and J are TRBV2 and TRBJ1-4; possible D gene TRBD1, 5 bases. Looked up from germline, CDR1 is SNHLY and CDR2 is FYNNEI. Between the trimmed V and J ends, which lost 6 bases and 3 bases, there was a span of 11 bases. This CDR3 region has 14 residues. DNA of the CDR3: TGTGCCAGCAGAGGGGAACACCCTAATGAAAAACTGTTTTTT. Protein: CASRGEHPNEKLFF.

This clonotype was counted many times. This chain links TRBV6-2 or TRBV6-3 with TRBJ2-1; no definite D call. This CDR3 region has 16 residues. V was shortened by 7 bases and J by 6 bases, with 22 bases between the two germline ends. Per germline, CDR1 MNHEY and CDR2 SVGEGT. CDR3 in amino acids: CASNPPGRWGGNEQFF. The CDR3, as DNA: TGTGCCAGCAACCCGCCAGGCAGGTGGGGTGGCAATGAGCAGTTCTTC.